Below are 9 T cell receptor beta chains sequenced from a single sample in a study of identifying expanded T cells in peripheral blood. Profiled with immunoSEQ multiplex PCR; TCRdb holds only in-frame clones, not every one. The sample carries 110,000 or so clones, about 87% recorded once. Material for sequencing was blood. These receptors originate from a person between 18 and 75 years old in good health.

The V and J genes are TRBV15 and TRBJ1-4; D not resolved. The CDR3 totals 16 residues. V was cut by 0 bases and J by 0 bases, with 8 bases left in between. Looked up from germline, CDR1 is LNHNV and CDR2 is YYDKDF (reference sequence). The CDR3 protein is CATSRERAATNEKLFF. The CDR3 bases are TGTGCCACCAGCAGAGAGAGGGCCGCAACTAATGAAAAACTGTTTTTT.

This clone was picked up one time. V and J are TRBV4-2 and TRBJ2-1; tentatively, D is TRBD2 (6 bases). V was pared by 4 bases and J by 4 bases, with 17 bases between. CDR1 is LGHNA and CDR2 is YNFKEQ in the germline V gene. The CDR3 covers 16 residues. CDR3 amino acids: CASSRQRHSGYNEQFF. Here the CDR3 DNA reads TGTGCCAGCAGCCGACAGAGACATAGCGGTTACAATGAGCAGTTCTTC.

As for this clone: The sample carries other DNA sequences with the same CDR3. The V and J genes are TRBV6-1 and TRBJ1-2, with a possible D match to TRBD1 (6 bases). V lost 4 bases and J 2 bases, leaving 8 bases between the germline ends. The length of the CDR3 is 13 residues. CDR1 is MNHNS, CDR2 SASEGT, per germline. In DNA, the CDR3 is TGTGCCAGCAGTGTACAGGGAAACTATGGCTACACCTTC. This translates into CASSVQGNYGYTF.

The chain employs TRBV28 and TRBJ1-2; the D is unclear. Trimming shortened V by 1 base and J by 2 bases, and 14 bases separated the two germline ends. Germline V CDR1 and CDR2: MDHEN, SYDVKM. The CDR3 is 16 residues long. As DNA, the CDR3 is TGTGCCAGCAGTTTATTTCGCGGTGTGGGGAACTATGGCTACACCTTC. Translating it yields CASSLFRGVGNYGYTF.

The chain joins TRBV2 to TRBJ1-4; possibly TRBD1 for D (6 bases). This CDR3 spans 14 amino acids. Germline V lookup: CDR1 SNHLY, CDR2 FYNNEI. V shed 7 bases and J shed 6 bases, with 15 bases lying between them. The DNA of the CDR3 is TGTGCCAGCAAGCACAGGGACTGGGATGAAAAACTGTTTTTT. Translated, it gives CASKHRDWDEKLFF.

The rearrangement joins TRBV7-6 to TRBJ2-7, with 7 positions matching TRBD1. Germline V gene lookup returns CDR1 SGHVS and CDR2 FNYEAQ. The CDR3 extends over 16 amino acids. V lost 1 base to trimming and J lost 4 bases; unmatched junction nucleotides: 10. The CDR3 region is CASSLGQGGDLYEQYF. The CDR3 DNA reads TGTGCCAGCAGCTTAGGACAGGGTGGTGACTTGTACGAGCAGTACTTC.

The chain is built from TRBV4-2 and TRBJ2-2; D is possibly TRBD1 (5 bases). Germline CDR1 and CDR2: LGHNA and YNFKEQ. Trimming took 2 bases from V and 0 from J, leaving 10 bases between them. CDR3 length equals 16 residues. DNA of the CDR3: TGTGCCAGCAGCCAACCAGGGTCATCGAACACCGGGGAGCTGTTTTTT. Translated, it gives CASSQPGSSNTGELFF.

In its sample, this clone was seen a few times. The chain employs TRBV18 and TRBJ2-7, with 9 bases aligning to TRBD1. CDR3 size: 13 residues. Germline V CDR1 and CDR2: KGHSH, LQKENI. The V segment lost 6 bases and the J segment 5 bases; nucleotides outside the gene matches: 5. The CDR3 DNA is TGTGCCAGCTCGCCCCGGGACAGGGACGAGCAGTACTTC. Residues: CASSPRDRDEQYF.

This chain links TRBV7-6 with TRBJ2-1; the match to TRBD2 covers 7 bases. This CDR3 region has 13 residues. After removal of 5 bases from V and 8 bases from J, the junction contained 6 bases not matched to a gene. The germline V gene has CDR1 SGHVS and CDR2 FNYEAQ. Here the CDR3 DNA reads TGTGCCAGCAGCGTACTAGCGAATCATGAGCAGTTCTTC. The encoded protein is CASSVLANHEQFF.